This T cell receptor (beta chain) was captured by sequencing in a study of radiation and T cells in renal cell carcinoma. Study conclusions and caveats: Baseline intratumoral clonotype presence is unknown without pretreatment biopsies.

Notes on this clone: Antigen specificity is unknown.

Documented time point: blood 4 weeks post-SBRT, at nephrectomy. As for treatment: 15 Gy SBRT to primary tumor, nephrectomy 4 weeks later. Germline V CDR1 and CDR2: MRHNA, SNTAGT. The CDR3 totals 15 residues. V was pared by 6 bases and J by 4 bases, with 10 bases of the junction left unmatched. Sequencing used immunoSEQ multiplex PCR; TCRdb keeps in-frame clones, though not all of them. Counted here are about 150,000 clones, 86% occurring once; the ten biggest clones make up 15% to 20%. V is TRBV6-4 and J is TRBJ1-2, with TRBD1 identical over 8 bases. The receptor's source is a woman between 50 and 59 years old with renal cell carcinoma. Sequenced here: blood, sampled from a patient whose treatment included radiotherapy and nephrectomy. CDR3 amino acids: CASRNSRGLSYGYTF. The CDR3 nucleotides are TGTGCCAGCAGGAACTCCAGGGGGCTCAGCTATGGCTACACCTTC.